The T cell receptor beta chain under discussion was sequenced for a study of T cell repertoires in cytomegalovirus infection. This clonotype was seen only a few times. Its antigen is still unknown. One entry per CDR3 protein results from TCRdb running MiXCR on the reads. The data contain 650,000 to 850,000 distinct CDR3 sequences, 25% to 30% of them seen just once; the ten biggest clones take up about an eighth. Study-wide results and caveats: Identification of carriers of CMV plus the relevant HLA was performed using cumulative public TCR beta family frequency.

Germline values: CDR1 MNHEY, CDR2 SMNVEV (reference sequence). The CDR3 consists of 14 residues. V lost 6 bases and J 4 bases, leaving 12 bases between the germline ends. The origin of this receptor is a human donor in good health (CMV status not recorded). Some clones in this sample may be carry-over from other donors' samples. The chain joins TRBV27 to TRBJ2-2; D possibly corresponds to TRBD2 (5 bases). The sequencing here drew on cultured CD8+ T cells from PBMCs, taken from culture after CMV antigen stimulation. The CDR3 protein is CASRVERLTGELFF. The CDR3 DNA follows: TGTGCCAGCAGAGTCGAGCGGCTCACCGGGGAGCTGTTTTTT.